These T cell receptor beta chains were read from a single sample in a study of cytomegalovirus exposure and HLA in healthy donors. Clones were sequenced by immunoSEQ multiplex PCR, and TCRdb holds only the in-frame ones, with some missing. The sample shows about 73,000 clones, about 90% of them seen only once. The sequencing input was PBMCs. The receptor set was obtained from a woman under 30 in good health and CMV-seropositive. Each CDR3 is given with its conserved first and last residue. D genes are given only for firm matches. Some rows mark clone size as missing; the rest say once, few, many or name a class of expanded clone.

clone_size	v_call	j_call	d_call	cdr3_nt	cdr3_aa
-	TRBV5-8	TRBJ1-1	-	TGTGCCAGCGACCAAGAGGGAGCCCCGAACACTGAAGCTTTCTTT	CASDQEGAPNTEAFF
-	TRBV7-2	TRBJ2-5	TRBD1	TGTGCCAGCAGCTTGGGGACAGTAAAAGAGACCCAGTACTTC	CASSLGTVKETQYF
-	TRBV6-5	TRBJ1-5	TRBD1	TGTGCCAGCAGTTACTCCGGGGCAGGGGGCCATCAGCCCCAGCATTTT	CASSYSGAGGHQPQHF
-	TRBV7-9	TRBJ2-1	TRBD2	TGTGCCAGCAGCTTAGGGGGTAGCGGGAGGCCGGGTTACAATGAGCAGTTCTTC	CASSLGGSGRPGYNEQFF
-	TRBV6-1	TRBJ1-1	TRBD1	TGTGCCAGCAGTGAACCCACAGGGGCAAATGAAGCTTTCTTT	CASSEPTGANEAFF
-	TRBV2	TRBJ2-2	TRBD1	TGTGCCAGCAGCGCGGGGACAGGACCAACCGGGGAGCTGTTTTTT	CASSAGTGPTGELFF
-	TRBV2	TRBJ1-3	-	TGTGCCAGCACCCAGGGGAGGGCTGGAAACACCATATATTTT	CASTQGRAGNTIYF
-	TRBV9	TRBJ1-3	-	TGTGCCAGCAGCGCCCCCGGGACAGGAAACACCATATATTTT	CASSAPGTGNTIYF
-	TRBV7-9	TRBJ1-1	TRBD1	TGTGCCAGCAGCTCAACGGGACAGGGGAACACTGAAGCTTTCTTT	CASSSTGQGNTEAFF
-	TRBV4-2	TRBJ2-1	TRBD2	TGTGCCAGCAGCCAAGAAACTAGCGGGGGGGCTAATGAGCAGTTCTTC	CASSQETSGGANEQFF
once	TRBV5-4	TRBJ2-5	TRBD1	TGTGCCAGCAGCTCACCGGACAGGAGGAGGGAGACCCAGTACTTC	CASSSPDRRRETQYF
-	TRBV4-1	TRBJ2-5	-	TGCGCCAGCAGCCAACCGGGGCAAGAGACCCAGTACTTC	CASSQPGQETQYF
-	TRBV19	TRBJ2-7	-	TGTGCCAGTAGTATGTTAGGGACTGGCAACGAGCAGTACTTC	CASSMLGTGNEQYF
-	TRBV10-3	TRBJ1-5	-	TGTGCCATCAGTGAATGGGAGAATCAGCCCCAGCATTTT	CAISEWENQPQHF
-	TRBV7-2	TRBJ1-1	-	TGTGCCAGCGGCGTTAAAGGGGGCACTGAAGCTTTCTTT	CASGVKGGTEAFF
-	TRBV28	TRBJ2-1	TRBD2	TGTGCCAGCAGGTCTGGCGGGAGGGCCTACAATGAGCAGTTCTTC	CASRSGGRAYNEQFF
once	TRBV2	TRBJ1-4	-	TGTGCCAGCAGTGAGGGGGCGCCTAATGAAAAACTGTTTTTT	CASSEGAPNEKLFF
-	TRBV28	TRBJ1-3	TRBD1	TGTGCCAGCAGTCTCCACCCGGGACAGAAAAACACCATATATTTT	CASSLHPGQKNTIYF
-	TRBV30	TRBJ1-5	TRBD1	TGTGCCTGGAGTAGACAGGGGGCCTATCAGCCCCAGCATTTT	CAWSRQGAYQPQHF
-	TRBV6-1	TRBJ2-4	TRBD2	TGTGCCAGCAGTGAAGGCGGGGGGCCGGGAACCAAAAACATTCAGTACTTC	CASSEGGGPGTKNIQYF
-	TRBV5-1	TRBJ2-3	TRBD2	TGCGCCAGCAGCTTGTCCGGGGGGGATTCCACAGATACGCAGTATTTT	CASSLSGGDSTDTQYF
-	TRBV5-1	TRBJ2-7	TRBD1	TGCGCCAGCAGCACTACCTCTACGGGACAGGGGTCCTACGAGCAGTACTTC	CASSTTSTGQGSYEQYF
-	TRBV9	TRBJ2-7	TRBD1	TGTGCCAGCAGCCTAAGACAGGGCGCCTACGAGCAGTACTTC	CASSLRQGAYEQYF
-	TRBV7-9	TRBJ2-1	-	TGTGCCAGCAGCTTGGGCTTAGAAAGGAACCGTCAGTTCTTC	CASSLGLERNRQFF
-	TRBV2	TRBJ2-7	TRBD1	TGTGCCAGCAGTGAGAGGGGGCACCTCTACGAGCAGTACTTC	CASSERGHLYEQYF
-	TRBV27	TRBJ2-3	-	TGTGCCAGCAGTGGGAGAGTGTTTAGCACAGATACGCAGTATTTT	CASSGRVFSTDTQYF
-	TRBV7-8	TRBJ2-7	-	TGTGCCAGCAGCTTAGTAAGTGGGGCGGAACCCTACGAGCAGTACTTC	CASSLVSGAEPYEQYF
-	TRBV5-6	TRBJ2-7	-	TGTGCCAGCAGCTTGGATCACACCTACGAGCAGTACTTC	CASSLDHTYEQYF
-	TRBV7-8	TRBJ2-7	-	TGTGCCAGCAGCTCCCTAACAGGGTACAGCGAGCAGTACTTC	CASSSLTGYSEQYF
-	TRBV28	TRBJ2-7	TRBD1	TGTGCCAGCAGTTTTAACAGGGGGGCCTGGGAGCAGTACTTC	CASSFNRGAWEQYF
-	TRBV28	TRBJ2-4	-	TGTGCCAGCAGTTTATATGACAACAAAGCCAAAAACATTCAGTACTTC	CASSLYDNKAKNIQYF
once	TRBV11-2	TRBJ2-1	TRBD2	TGTGCCAGCAGCCCGGGGCGTCTAGCGGTACCCGATGAGCAGTTCTTC	CASSPGRLAVPDEQFF
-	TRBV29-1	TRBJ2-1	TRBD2	TGCAGCGTTGATTCCCGCGGGAGCTCCTACAATGAGCAGTTCTTC	CSVDSRGSSYNEQFF
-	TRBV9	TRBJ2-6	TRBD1	TGTGCCAGCAGCCCGGGACAGGGGGCAGGGGCCAACGTCCTGACTTTC	CASSPGQGAGANVLTF
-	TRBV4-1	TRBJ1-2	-	TGCGCCAGCAGACAGGGCGGGAGCTATGGCTACACCTTC	CASRQGGSYGYTF
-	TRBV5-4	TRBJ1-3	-	TGTGCCAGCAGCCCGTCCGGGACAACTGGAAACACCATATATTTT	CASSPSGTTGNTIYF
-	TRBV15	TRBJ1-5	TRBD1	TGTGCCACCAGACAGGGGGAAGGTCAGCCCCAGCATTTT	CATRQGEGQPQHF
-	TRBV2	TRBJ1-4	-	TGTGCCAGCAGTGGCAGGAACAGACCTCTGTTTTTT	CASSGRNRPLFF
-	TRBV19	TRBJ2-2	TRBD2	TGTGCCAGTGCGAGCGGGGGGGCCGGCACCGGGGAGCTGTTTTTT	CASASGGAGTGELFF
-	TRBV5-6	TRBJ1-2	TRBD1	TGTGCCAGCACCCTAGAAGACAGGGTATATGGCTACACCTTC	CASTLEDRVYGYTF
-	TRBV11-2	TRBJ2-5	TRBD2	TGTGCCAGCAGCATTTTCCCTCTAGCGGGTGGAGAGACCCAGTACTTC	CASSIFPLAGGETQYF
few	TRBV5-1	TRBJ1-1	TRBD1	TGCGCCAGCAGCTTTGGACAGGGGGCAAACACTGAAGCTTTCTTT	CASSFGQGANTEAFF